A single sample gave rise to the 9 T cell receptor beta chains below, sequenced in a study of blood T cell repertoires in COVID-19. Sequencing was performed with immunoSEQ multiplex PCR; in TCRdb, only in-frame clones are kept and a portion is missing. The sample holds about 160,000 clones, 90% seen once. Sample: peripheral blood. These receptors were collected from a man in his 60s with active or convalescent COVID-19.

V is TRBV27 and J is TRBJ1-2, with TRBD1 matching 8 bases. The CDR3 totals 14 residues. V gave up 6 bases and J gave up 7 bases; unmatched junction bases: 10. The germline V gene has CDR1 MNHEY and CDR2 SMNVEV (reference sequence). CDR3 in DNA: TGTGCCAGCAGCCGGACAGGGAGGGAGGTTGGCTACACCTTC. Protein sequence: CASSRTGREVGYTF.

CDR3 protein: CASSMARQGAKTEAFF. As DNA, the CDR3 is TGTGCCAGTAGTATGGCCCGACAGGGGGCGAAGACTGAAGCTTTCTTT. The J gene is TRBJ1-1, the V gene TRBV19; 10 bases match TRBD1. This CDR3 region has 16 residues. The germline V gene has CDR1 LNHDA and CDR2 SQIVND (reference sequence). J was trimmed by 5 bases and V by 3 bases; bases with no gene match: 9.

V usage is TRBV27 and J usage is TRBJ2-1; 8 bases match TRBD2. The CDR3 has 15 residues. V shed 6 bases and J 5 bases; nucleotides not matched to a gene: 9. Germline CDR1 reads MNHEY; CDR2 reads SMNVEV (reference sequence). CDR3 sequence: CASSLTSGRNNEQFF. DNA for the CDR3: TGTGCCAGCAGCCTCACTAGCGGACGAAACAATGAGCAGTTCTTC.

The chain joins TRBV25-1 to TRBJ2-3; 7 bases fit TRBD1. Trimming took 4 bases from V and 11 from J; bases not matched to a gene: 12. The CDR3 is 14 residues long. The germline V gene has CDR1 MGHDK and CDR2 SYGVNS. DNA of the CDR3: TGTGCCAGCAGTGCCCATGTTGACAGGGTAAAGCAGTATTTT. It encodes CASSAHVDRVKQYF.

This clone was picked up a small number of times. This specimen includes other DNA sequences encoding the same CDR3. The chain carries TRBV19 and TRBJ2-2; D possibly corresponds to TRBD1 (6 bases). The CDR3 is made up of 16 amino acids. Deletions cut 1 base from V and 3 bases from J, with 12 bases between. From germline, CDR1 is LNHDA and CDR2 SQIVND (reference sequence). CDR3 loop: CASSIGGGGHTGELFF. DNA for the CDR3: TGTGCCAGTAGTATAGGTGGGGGCGGGCACACCGGGGAGCTGTTTTTT.

V and J are TRBV10-3 and TRBJ1-6; TRBD1 aligns across 8 bases. V lost 6 bases and J lost 7; bases outside the gene matches: 8. Germline CDR1 and CDR2: ENHRY and SYGVKD. The CDR3 has 15 amino acids. The CDR3: CAIREADRENSPLHF. The CDR3 DNA reads as TGTGCCATCAGGGAGGCGGACAGGGAGAATTCACCCCTCCACTTT.

This chain uses TRBV5-1 with TRBJ2-5; TRBD2 aligns across 11 bases. The V segment lost 0 bases and the J segment 10 bases; nucleotides outside the gene matches: 2. The CDR3 runs to 13 residues. CDR1 and CDR2 from the germline V gene are SGHRS and YFSETQ. CDR3 loop: CASSLGLAGRQYF. CDR3 nucleotides: TGCGCCAGCAGCTTGGGACTAGCGGGACGCCAGTACTTC.

The rearrangement joins TRBV11-2 to TRBJ2-7; D is perhaps TRBD2 (6 bases). This CDR3 has 14 amino acids. Trimming took 6 bases from V and 6 from J, leaving 18 bases between them. Germline CDR1 reads SGHAT; CDR2 reads FQNNGV. Here the CDR3 reads CASSPYRPGSEQYF. For the CDR3, the DNA is TGTGCCAGCAGTCCTTACCGGCCCGGGAGCGAGCAGTACTTC.

The chain is built from TRBV7-2 and TRBJ2-1; tentatively, D is TRBD2 (7 bases). CDR1 and CDR2 from the germline V gene are SGHTA and FQGNSA. The CDR3 has 16 amino acids. Between the trimmed V and J ends, which lost 5 bases and 3 bases, there was a span of 17 bases. For the CDR3, the DNA is TGTGCCAGCAGCCTGAGGGGGGGATTTTTCTACAATGAGCAGTTCTTC. It yields the protein CASSLRGGFFYNEQFF.